Listed below are T cell receptor beta chains from one sample, sequenced in a study of T cell changes during pregnancy in multiple sclerosis. Profiling relied on immunoSEQ multiplex PCR, and the TCRdb table lists in-frame clones only, not all of them. The repertoire holds approximately 83,000 clones, with approximately 95% as singletons. Material: peripheral blood, obtained in the first trimester of pregnancy. These receptors all stem from a female donor with multiple sclerosis, enrolled in a pregnancy study. Both conserved end residues are part of each CDR3. The order of the fields is J gene, clone size, D gene, V gene, CDR3 protein, CDR3 DNA. A D gene is named only where the DNA matches it firmly. Size values are once, few and many counts, or a class for expanded clones, and some rows have none.

TRBJ2-6 - TRBD1 TRBV25-1 CASSQGAHSGANVLTF TGTGCCAGCAGTCAGGGGGCGCATTCTGGGGCCAACGTCCTGACTTTC
TRBJ2-3 - - TRBV5-1 CASSFGSGLSTDTQYF TGCGCCAGCAGCTTCGGGAGCGGCCTAAGCACAGATACGCAGTATTTT
TRBJ1-6 - - TRBV7-9 CASSLGKAEAGNSPLHF TGTGCCAGCAGCTTGGGGAAGGCGGAAGCGGGTAATTCACCCCTCCACTTT
TRBJ1-6 - - TRBV11-1 CASSFFLRDYNSPLHF TGTGCCAGCAGCTTTTTCCTCCGGGACTATAATTCACCCCTCCACTTT
TRBJ1-2 - - TRBV11-2 CASSLDHTPHYGYTF TGTGCCAGCAGCTTAGATCACACCCCCCACTATGGCTACACCTTC
TRBJ1-2 - TRBD1 TRBV6-6 CASSLTGLPGYTF TGTGCCAGCAGCCTGACAGGGCTTCCTGGCTACACCTTC
TRBJ2-3 - TRBD2 TRBV9 CASSVLGGAAIDTQYF TGTGCCAGCAGCGTACTCGGGGGGGCAGCAATAGATACGCAGTATTTT
TRBJ1-5 - TRBD1 TRBV5-1 CASSLEGAKNQPQHF TGCGCCAGCAGCTTGGAGGGGGCTAAAAATCAGCCCCAGCATTTT
TRBJ1-5 - - TRBV7-8 CASSRQPNQPQHF TGTGCCAGCAGCCGACAGCCCAATCAGCCCCAGCATTTT
TRBJ1-4 - - TRBV6-5 CASSYGLEENEKLFF TGTGCCAGCAGTTACGGACTCGAGGAGAATGAAAAACTGTTTTTT
TRBJ2-7 - - TRBV9 CASSVDGGLPYEQYF TGTGCCAGCAGCGTAGACGGGGGGCTTCCCTACGAGCAGTACTTC
TRBJ1-6 - TRBD1 TRBV5-6 CASSLGGQGYYNSPLHF TGTGCCAGCAGCTTGGGAGGACAGGGCTACTATAATTCACCCCTCCACTTT
TRBJ1-5 medium-sized - TRBV27 CASSLRSGQPQHF TGTGCCAGCAGTTTAAGGTCGGGACAGCCCCAGCATTTT
TRBJ1-5 - TRBD1 TRBV19 CASSPDRGHSNQPQHF TGTGCCAGTAGCCCCGACAGGGGACATAGCAATCAGCCCCAGCATTTT
TRBJ1-4 - TRBD1 TRBV2 CASRGTGGGSNEKLFF TGTGCCAGCAGGGGAACAGGGGGCGGTTCTAATGAAAAACTGTTTTTT
TRBJ1-1 - TRBD1 TRBV5-1 CASSSRTGNFMNTEAFF TGCGCCAGCAGCTCAAGGACAGGGAACTTCATGAACACTGAAGCTTTCTTT
TRBJ2-7 few - TRBV10-1 CASGTGIEQYF TGCGCCAGCGGCACAGGGATCGAGCAGTACTTC
TRBJ2-6 - TRBD2 TRBV5-1 CASSRLAGGVSGANVLTF TGCGCCAGCAGCAGACTAGCGGGGGGTGTATCTGGGGCCAACGTCCTGACTTTC
TRBJ1-4 - - TRBV15 CATSREARTRDEKLFF TGTGCCACCAGCAGAGAAGCCCGAACTCGTGATGAAAAACTGTTTTTT
TRBJ2-3 - TRBD2 TRBV2 CASSSPSGGATDTQYF TGTGCCAGCAGCTCACCTAGCGGGGGGGCGACAGATACGCAGTATTTT
TRBJ1-5 - - TRBV19 CASNGGLASNQPQHF TGTGCCAGTAATGGGGGGTTAGCAAGCAATCAGCCCCAGCATTTT
TRBJ1-1 - - TRBV6-6 CATQPTANTEAFF TGTGCCACGCAACCGACAGCGAACACTGAAGCTTTCTTT
TRBJ2-1 - TRBD1 TRBV5-4 CASRPRDSRLRTIDEQFF TGTGCCAGCAGGCCCCGGGACAGTAGGTTAAGGACAATTGATGAGCAGTTCTTC
TRBJ1-5 few TRBD1 TRBV30 CAWSLGGGNQPQHF TGTGCCTGGAGTCTAGGGGGCGGCAATCAGCCCCAGCATTTT
TRBJ2-7 once - TRBV11-2 CASSLVGSGTYEQYF TGTGCCAGCAGCTTAGTCGGTAGCGGTACCTACGAGCAGTACTTC
TRBJ2-3 - TRBD2 TRBV9 CASSPWGGLAGGTDTQYF TGTGCCAGCAGCCCTTGGGGAGGACTAGCGGGGGGGACGGATACGCAGTATTTT
TRBJ1-2 once - TRBV5-6 CASSLNRRSTNYGYTF TGTGCCAGCAGCTTGAATCGGAGGTCTACTAACTATGGCTACACCTTC
TRBJ1-3 - TRBD1 TRBV25-1 CASRGDSLDTIYF TGTGCCAGCAGGGGGGACAGTCTGGACACCATATATTTT
TRBJ1-1 many - TRBV19 CASSQGEAFF TGTGCCAGTAGTCAGGGGGAAGCTTTCTTT
TRBJ2-2 - - TRBV29-1 CSVEGGYTGELFF TGCAGCGTTGAGGGGGGTTACACCGGGGAGCTGTTTTTT
TRBJ2-7 - - TRBV4-1 CASSQEQRYYEQYF TGCGCCAGCAGCCAAGAGCAGCGGTACTACGAGCAGTACTTC
TRBJ1-2 - - TRBV6-1 CASSPSGTNYGYTF TGTGCCAGCAGTCCTTCCGGGACAAACTATGGCTACACCTTC
TRBJ2-1 - - TRBV5-3 CARSLVLRTPTYNEQFF TGTGCCAGAAGCTTGGTCCTTAGAACCCCAACTTACAATGAGCAGTTCTTC
TRBJ2-2 - - TRBV2 CASSDGAGELFF TGTGCCAGCAGTGACGGTGCCGGGGAGCTGTTTTTT
TRBJ1-1 - TRBD1 TRBV29-1 CSLFRQGESNTEAFF TGCAGCCTCTTTCGTCAGGGGGAGTCGAACACTGAAGCTTTCTTT
TRBJ1-2 - TRBD1 TRBV7-9 CASSQGSGGAGYGYTF TGTGCCAGCAGCCAGGGCTCAGGGGGCGCCGGCTATGGCTACACCTTC
TRBJ1-1 - - TRBV7-3 CASSLSGGNTEAFF TGTGCCAGCAGCTTATCGGGGGGGAACACTGAAGCTTTCTTT